The 20 T cell receptor beta chains reported below all come from one sample, sequenced in a study of T cell changes during pregnancy in multiple sclerosis. This table comes from immunoSEQ multiplex PCR, and its TCRdb copy is limited to in-frame clones, with some not included. The data hold tens of thousands of clones, with around 94% observed a single time. The sample consisted of peripheral blood, taken in the third trimester of pregnancy. The source is a female donor in good health, enrolled as a control in a pregnancy study.

A single count supports this clone. CDR3 sequence: CASSSSTGNYGYTF. DNA of the CDR3: TGCGCCAGCAGCTCCTCGACAGGGAACTATGGCTACACCTTC. V is TRBV5-1 and J is TRBJ1-2; 7 bases match TRBD1. With 3 bases clipped from V and 2 bases from J, the junction kept 4 bases outside the gene matches. Germline V CDR1 and CDR2: SGHRS, YFSETQ. This CDR3 comprises 14 residues.

V usage is TRBV5-5 and J usage is TRBJ2-6; 8 bases line up with TRBD1. Germline CDR1 SGHKS, CDR2 YYEKEE (reference sequence). V trimming: 3 bases; J trimming: 3 bases; junction bases outside the gene matches: 11. This CDR3 contains 18 residues. CDR3 nucleotides: TGTGCCAGCAGCTCGCCGGACAGGGAGTGGTATGGGGCCAACGTCCTGACTTTC. It specifies CASSSPDREWYGANVLTF.

The chain joins TRBV7-2 to TRBJ1-2, with 7 nucleotides matching TRBD1. J gave up 0 bases and V 1 base, and 5 bases lay outside the gene matches. The CDR3 is made up of 16 amino acids. The germline V gene has CDR1 SGHTA and CDR2 FQGNSA. The CDR3 here is CASSLEGQLANYGYTF. CDR3 coding DNA: TGTGCCAGCAGCTTAGAGGGACAGCTGGCTAACTATGGCTACACCTTC.

CDR3 residues: CASSIRLAGGGETQYF. In DNA, the CDR3 is TGTGCCAGTAGTATCAGGCTTGCGGGAGGTGGTGAGACCCAGTACTTC. This chain connects TRBV19 to TRBJ2-5, with 8 bases fitting TRBD2. Germline assignment: CDR1 LNHDA and CDR2 SQIVND (reference sequence). V lost 3 bases to trimming and J lost 5 bases; unmatched junction nucleotides: 11. This CDR3 region has 16 residues.

V usage is TRBV7-3 and J usage is TRBJ2-1; D is undetermined. Looked up from germline, CDR1 is SGHTA and CDR2 is FQGTGA. The CDR3 has 12 amino acids. The germline V and J ends were trimmed by 1 base and 6 bases, with 4 bases remaining between them. CDR3 DNA sequence: TGTGCCAGCAGCTTAAACAGCAATGAGCAGTTCTTC. It encodes CASSLNSNEQFF.

This rearrangement joins TRBV19 to TRBJ1-2; unclear D gene. The germline V and J ends were trimmed by 4 bases and 4 bases, with 7 bases remaining between them. Germline lookup yields CDR1 LNHDA and CDR2 SQIVND (reference sequence). CDR3 length equals 12 residues. CDR3 sequence: CASSKAGYGYTF. The CDR3 DNA reads as TGTGCCAGTAGTAAAGCAGGCTATGGCTACACCTTC.

The chain recombines TRBV10-2 with TRBJ2-2, with D tentatively TRBD2 (7 bases). This CDR3 comprises 15 residues. Germline V CDR1 and CDR2: WSHSY, SAAADI. Trimming stripped 4 bases from V and 6 bases from J, with 15 bases between. The CDR3 bases are TGCGCCAGCAGTGTGGAGGGGGGGCGCGCCGGGGAGCTGTTTTTT. Its translation: CASSVEGGRAGELFF.

This clone was recorded only once. This sequence joins TRBV19 and TRBJ1-1; D call uncertain. This CDR3 has 12 residues. Germline lookup yields CDR1 LNHDA and CDR2 SQIVND (reference sequence). V shed 6 bases and J shed 4 bases, with 9 bases lying between them. CDR3 bases: TGTGCCAGTAGGGGAGTGGTCACTGAAGCTTTCTTT. It codes for CASRGVVTEAFF.

The table lists this clone with a few counts. The chain is built from TRBV7-2 and TRBJ1-2; 7 bases map to TRBD1. The germline gives CDR1 SGHTA, CDR2 FQGNSA. The V gene end was trimmed by 3 bases and the J gene end by 7 bases; junction bases not matched to a gene: 5. This CDR3 contains 13 residues. CDR3 sequence (DNA): TGTGCCAGCAGCTTGAAAGGGGGCGGTGGCTACACCTTC. Translating it yields CASSLKGGGGYTF.

The chain carries TRBV4-3 and TRBJ2-4; TRBD1 is a possible D gene (6 bases). Trimming cost V 4 bases and J 8 bases, with 21 bases left between them. CDR1 and CDR2 (germline): LGHNA, YSLEER. The CDR3 is 16 amino acids. The CDR3 sequence: CASSLFRGGVGDIQYF. CDR3 nucleotide sequence: TGCGCCAGCAGCCTCTTCCGAGGGGGAGTGGGGGACATTCAGTACTTC.

The chain is built from TRBV28 and TRBJ1-2, with TRBD1 identical over 8 bases. Germline V gives CDR1 MDHEN, CDR2 SYDVKM. The CDR3 runs to 14 residues. Trimming removed 8 bases from V and 0 bases from J; junction bases left unmatched: 5. Written as DNA, the CDR3 is TGTGCCAGCCAGACAGGGGAATCTAACTATGGCTACACCTTC. Protein product: CASQTGESNYGYTF.

This chain uses TRBV7-8 with TRBJ2-7; 12 positions agree with TRBD2. Germline CDR1 SGHVS, CDR2 FQNEAQ. V dropped 1 base and J dropped 3; count of bases not matched to a gene: 7. The CDR3 covers 17 residues. In DNA, the CDR3 is TGTGCCAGCAGCTTAGGTCCTAGCGGGGGGGCCATCTACGAGCAGTACTTC. Translation gives CASSLGPSGGAIYEQYF.

Only one count was recorded for this clone. V and J are TRBV4-2 and TRBJ2-7, with 8 bases that match TRBD2. The V gene's germline CDR1 is LGHNA and CDR2 YNFKEQ. The CDR3 consists of 17 residues. V lost 0 bases, J lost 3 bases, and 10 bases stayed unmatched. The CDR3 here is CASSQEASGGPVYEQYF. The CDR3 DNA sequence: TGTGCCAGCAGCCAAGAAGCGTCGGGAGGGCCAGTCTACGAGCAGTACTTC.

The rearrangement joins TRBV5-1 to TRBJ1-2, with D uncertain. The CDR3 contains 13 residues. CDR1 is SGHRS and CDR2 is YFSETQ in the germline V gene. V was shortened by 0 bases and J by 6 bases, with 9 bases between the two germline ends. Here the CDR3 reads CASSLAGNDGYTF. CDR3 DNA: TGCGCCAGCAGCTTGGCGGGGAATGATGGCTACACCTTC.

Comments on this clone: Germline is not matched at one junction end, which may reflect a read error. This chain links TRBV7-3 with TRBJ2-1; 7 bases line up with TRBD1. Germline V gives CDR1 SGHTA, CDR2 FQGTGA. The CDR3 is made up of 15 amino acids. In DNA form, the CDR3 reads TGTGCCAGCAGCCTAACAGGGGACTCCTACAATGAGCAGTTCTTC. Protein sequence: CASSLTGDSYNEQFF.

The chain combines TRBV21-1 with TRBJ2-1; TRBD2 is taken as the D call from the table, unchecked against the DNA. TRBV21-1 is a pseudogene. This CDR3 has 16 residues. Here the CDR3 reads CASSTHSGRLGNEQFF. The DNA for the CDR3 is TGTGCCAGCAGCACCCATAGCGGGAGATTAGGCAATGAGCAGTTCTTC.

This rearrangement joins TRBV7-9 to TRBJ2-3; possible D gene TRBD1, 5 bases. CDR1 SEHNR and CDR2 FQNEAQ come from the germline V gene (reference sequence). Trimming stripped 5 bases from V and 4 bases from J, with 10 bases between. CDR3 size: 13 residues. The CDR3 coding sequence is TGTGCCAGCAGCACCCGACAGCCAGATACGCAGTATTTT. This translates into CASSTRQPDTQYF.

The CDR3 DNA follows: TGTGCCAGCAGCTCGGCCCGGGGGGCATTCACCGGGGAGCTGTTTTTT. As protein: CASSSARGAFTGELFF. The genes are TRBV11-3 and TRBJ2-2; tentatively, D is TRBD2 (7 bases). CDR3 length: 16 amino acids. Trimming pared 4 bases from V and 4 bases from J, leaving 16 bases between. In germline, CDR1 is SGHNT, CDR2 YENEEA.

V and J are TRBV28 and TRBJ2-2, with D tentatively TRBD2 (5 bases). Germline V gives CDR1 MDHEN, CDR2 SYDVKM. V was clipped by 2 bases and J by 3 bases, with 10 bases between them. The CDR3 consists of 15 residues. The CDR3 is CASSLLTRDTGELFF. In DNA form, the CDR3 reads TGTGCCAGCAGTTTACTTACTAGGGACACCGGGGAGCTGTTTTTT.

The rearrangement links TRBV29-1 to TRBJ2-2, with 8 bases aligning to TRBD1. The junction had 3 bases not matched to a gene; V was cut back by 5 bases and J by 1 base. The germline gives CDR1 SQVTM, CDR2 ANQGSEA. This CDR3 spans 14 amino acids. This CDR3 reads CSVPGQGNTGELFF. CDR3 in DNA: TGCAGCGTTCCAGGACAGGGGAACACCGGGGAGCTGTTTTTT.